Shown below are 23 T cell receptor beta chains from a single sample sequenced in a study of metastatic and nonmetastatic thyroid tumors. All patients were untreated before thyroid surgery. TCRdb re-called the PCR reads via MiXCR. The sample shows over 10,000 clones, roughly 31% of them seen only once. The material sequenced was tumor tissue. The receptor set was obtained from a male donor with papillary thyroid cancer or a benign thyroid nodule (not recorded which). Some clones in this sample may be carry-over from other donors' samples.

This clone was seen ten or more times. The chain recombines TRBV27 with TRBJ2-2, with D possibly being TRBD2 (7 bases). CDR3 length: 16 amino acids. Trimming left V 2 bases short and J 3 bases short, with 13 bases between. Looked up from germline, CDR1 is MNHEY and CDR2 is SMNVEV (reference sequence). CDR3 amino acids: CASSLEGGGHTGELFF. The DNA for the CDR3 is TGTGCCAGCAGTTTAGAGGGCGGGGGCCACACCGGGGAGCTGTTTTTT.

This clone was seen a handful of times. V usage is TRBV6-4 and J usage is TRBJ2-3; 12 bases are a match to TRBD1. Germline CDR1 reads MRHNA; CDR2 reads SNTAGT. V lost 3 bases, J lost 4 bases, and 5 bases stayed unmatched. The CDR3 sequence is 16 residues long. The CDR3 DNA sequence: TGTGCCAGCAGTGAGGGTGGGACAGGGGGCGCAGATACGCAGTATTTT. It is translated as CASSEGGTGGADTQYF.

Comment on this clone: Compared with germline, one end of the junction differs, possibly owing to a read error. V usage is TRBV5-4 and J usage is TRBJ1-2; D unresolved. This CDR3 is built from 12 residues. Germline V gene data show CDR1 as SGHNT and CDR2 as YYREEE (reference sequence). The CDR3 region is CASSFVVVGYPF. The CDR3 nucleotides are TGTGCCAGCAGCTTTGTCGTAGTGGGCTACCCCTTC. The whole variable domain, filled in from reference TRBV5-4 and TRBJ1-2, reads ETGVTQSPTHLIKTRGQQVTLRCSSQSGHNTVSWYQQALGQGPQFIFQYYREEENGRGNFPPRFSGLQFPNYSSELNVNALELDDSALYLCASSFVVVGYPFGSGTRLTVV.

This sequence joins TRBV4-1 and TRBJ1-2; D is unclear. Germline V gene data show CDR1 as MGHRA and CDR2 as YSYEKL. V shed 3 bases and J shed 2 bases, with 13 bases lying between them. The CDR3 sequence is 15 residues long. The CDR3 DNA sequence: TGCGCCAGCAGCCAGATTTGGGAGAGGAACTATGGCTACACCTTC. It translates to CASSQIWERNYGYTF.

This rearrangement joins TRBV7-3 to TRBJ2-3; 15 bases align to TRBD2. The germline CDR1 and CDR2 sequences are SGHTA and FQGTGA. Trimming at V came to 5 bases and at J to 3 bases, leaving 3 bases not matched to a gene. The CDR3 loop spans 16 amino acids. CDR3 amino acids: CASSGGLAGGTDTQYF. The CDR3 bases are TGTGCCAGCAGCGGGGGACTAGCGGGAGGTACAGATACGCAGTATTTT. Complete variable domain (other parts from reference TRBV7-3 and TRBJ2-3): GAGVSQTPSNKVTEKGKYVELRCDPISGHTALYWYRQSLGQGPEFLIYFQGTGAADDSGLPNDRFFAVRPEGSVSTLKIQRTERGDSAVYLCASSGGLAGGTDTQYFGPGTRLTVL.

This chain joins TRBV11-3 and TRBJ1-3, with D possibly being TRBD1 (6 bases). Trimming took 3 bases from V and 0 from J, leaving 12 bases between them. Germline CDR1 reads SGHNT; CDR2 reads YENEEA. The CDR3 runs 16 residues. The CDR3 loop reads CASSFGQPDSGNTIYF. The DNA of the CDR3 is TGTGCCAGCAGCTTTGGACAGCCAGACTCTGGAAACACCATATATTTT.

Worth noting for this clone: Mismatch with germline at one junction end may stem from a read error. This chain joins TRBV6-1 and TRBJ1-6; the match to TRBD1 covers 7 bases. The length of the CDR3 is 14 residues. The V gene's germline CDR1 is MNHNS and CDR2 SASEGT. For the CDR3, the DNA is TGTGCCAGCAGTCGCGGGACAGTTAATTCACCCCTACTCTTT. Translating it yields CASSRGTVNSPLLF.

The chain joins TRBV19 to TRBJ2-5; no reliable D call. V was cut by 2 bases and J by 4 bases, with 2 bases left in between. The germline V gene has CDR1 LNHDA and CDR2 SQIVND (reference sequence). This CDR3 region has 11 residues. CDR3 sequence (DNA): TGTGCCAGTAGTATATCAGAGACCCAGTACTTC. It encodes CASSISETQYF.

In its sample, this clone ranks as medium-sized. The chain is built from TRBV12-3 or TRBV12-4 and TRBJ2-7; tentative D call: TRBD1 (6 bases). The CDR3 covers 15 residues. Between the trimmed V and J ends, which lost 4 bases and 0 bases, there was a span of 13 bases. The CDR3 loop reads CASSSGRGSSYEQYF. CDR3 nucleotide sequence: TGTGCCAGCAGTTCGGGTAGGGGGAGCTCCTACGAGCAGTACTTC.

Note on this clone: This CDR3 is missing its conserved last phenylalanine or tryptophan, likely due to a read error. V gene TRBV28 combines with J gene TRBJ1-2, with TRBD1 as a possible D gene (5 bases). Per germline, CDR1 MDHEN and CDR2 SYDVKM. V was shortened by 5 bases and J by 0 bases, with 16 bases between the two germline ends. The CDR3 is 16 amino acids. For the CDR3, the DNA is TGTGCCAGCAGTCACCTCCGGGACCGACCTAACTATGGCTACACCCTC. It translates to CASSHLRDRPNYGYTL.

Relative to its sample, this clone is medium-sized. The genes are TRBV6-1 and TRBJ1-3; no clear D gene. Trimming took 5 bases from V and 10 from J, leaving 9 bases between them. This CDR3 spans 11 amino acids. Germline-derived CDR1 and CDR2 are MNHNS and SASEGT. The CDR3 sequence is CASSFGRTIYF. The CDR3 nucleotides are TGTGCCAGCAGTTTTGGTAGAACCATATATTTT.

This sequence joins TRBV20-1 and TRBJ2-1; D remains unclear. Germline V gene data show CDR1 as DFQATT and CDR2 as SNEGSKA (reference sequence). Trimming left V 2 bases short and J 6 bases short, with 5 bases between. The CDR3 totals 11 residues. CDR3 DNA sequence: TGCAGTGCTAGACAGTTCAATGAGCAGTTCTTC. Translation gives CSARQFNEQFF.

By sample share, this clone is medium-sized. J is TRBJ1-5 and V is TRBV6-2 or TRBV6-3, with TRBD1 matching over 9 bases. The V gene's germline CDR1 is MNHEY and CDR2 SVGEGT. The CDR3 has 15 residues. With 4 bases clipped from V and 5 bases from J, the junction kept 6 bases outside the gene matches. The CDR3 coding sequence is TGTGCCAGCAGTTCCAGGACAGGGGAACATCAGCCCCAGCATTTT. Translating it yields CASSSRTGEHQPQHF.

Concerning this clone itself: A read error may account for a junction end that differs from germline. CDR3: CSAPYRAGANVLTF. CDR3 nucleotide sequence: TGCAGTGCGCCCTACAGGGCTGGTGCCAACGTCCTGACTTTC. The genes are TRBV20-1 and TRBJ2-6; maybe TRBD1 (6 bases). The germline CDR1 and CDR2 sequences are DFQATT and SNEGSKA (reference sequence). The CDR3 spans 14 residues.

This clone has more than one count but fewer than ten. The V gene is TRBV10-3, the J gene TRBJ2-5; 10 bases map to TRBD2. CDR1 and CDR2 (germline): ENHRY, SYGVKD. The CDR3 loop spans 14 amino acids. Trimming removed 7 bases from V and 3 bases from J; junction bases left unmatched: 5. The CDR3 region is CAITSGGAEETQYF. CDR3 in DNA: TGTGCCATCACGAGCGGGGGGGCGGAAGAGACCCAGTACTTC.

The J gene is TRBJ2-6, the V gene TRBV6-5; TRBD1 might be the D (5 bases). The CDR3 length is 16 residues. The V gene's germline CDR1 is MNHEY and CDR2 SVGAGI. Deletions cut 4 bases from V and 4 bases from J, with 14 bases between. CDR3 DNA: TGTGCCAGCAGTTCCCCCAGGGAAGCGGGGGCCAACGTCCTGACTTTC. The encoded protein is CASSSPREAGANVLTF.

The DNA for the CDR3 is TGCAGTGCTAGAGTGAATGGAAAGGTCAACTACGAGCAGTACTTC. Protein sequence: CSARVNGKVNYEQYF. The chain links TRBV20-1 to TRBJ2-7; no definite D call. CDR1 and CDR2 from the germline V gene are DFQATT and SNEGSKA (reference sequence). Trimming pared 1 base from V and 3 bases from J, leaving 16 bases between. The CDR3 has 15 residues.

This clone is categorized as medium-sized (0.01 to 0.1%). V and J are TRBV18 and TRBJ2-2, with 12 bases fitting TRBD1. CDR3 length equals 17 residues. The ends lost 3 bases at V and 5 bases at J; junction bases unmatched: 7. CDR1 KGHSH and CDR2 LQKENI come from the germline V gene. The CDR3 reads CASSPPGQGARTGELFF. DNA of the CDR3: TGTGCCAGCTCACCTCCGGGACAGGGGGCGCGAACCGGGGAGCTGTTTTTT.

The gene calls are TRBV20-1 and TRBJ2-7; D might be TRBD2 (5 bases). There are 14 residues in the CDR3. CDR1 DFQATT and CDR2 SNEGSKA come from the germline V gene (reference sequence). V was shortened by 6 bases and J by 3 bases, with 18 bases between the two germline ends. The CDR3 region is CSAPDFSGNYEQYF. The CDR3, as DNA: TGCAGTGCCCCGGACTTCTCCGGTAACTACGAGCAGTACTTC.

The chain is built from TRBV20-1 and TRBJ1-4, with TRBD1 matching over 11 bases. The V and J ends lost 1 base and 6 bases, in that order; junction bases with no gene match: 7. This CDR3 is 16 amino acids long. Germline V lookup: CDR1 DFQATT, CDR2 SNEGSKA (reference sequence). Here the CDR3 DNA reads TGCAGTGCTAGAGGGACAGGGGGCGATCTCGATGAAAAACTGTTTTTT. Translation: CSARGTGGDLDEKLFF.

By sample share, this clone is medium-sized (0.01 to 0.1%). This specimen includes other DNA sequences encoding the same CDR3. This sequence joins TRBV6-5 and TRBJ2-7; D call uncertain. The CDR3 is 11 residues long. V was shortened by 0 bases and J by 8 bases, with 5 bases between the two germline ends. Germline-derived CDR1 and CDR2 are MNHEY and SVGAGI. CDR3 amino acids: CASSYSNQQYF. CDR3 DNA sequence: TGTGCCAGCAGTTACTCGAACCAGCAGTACTTC.

The chain carries TRBV6-1 and TRBJ2-3; D possibly matches TRBD1 or TRBD2 (6 bases each). The CDR3 covers 13 residues. CDR1 is MNHNS and CDR2 is SASEGT in the germline V gene. V dropped 6 bases and J dropped 6 bases, with 13 bases sitting between them. The chain's CDR3 is CASRWRGADTQYF. The CDR3 DNA is TGTGCCAGCAGGTGGAGGGGGGCCGATACGCAGTATTTT.

At least ten counts were recorded for this clone. The V and J genes are TRBV29-1 and TRBJ2-1, with 12 positions matching TRBD2. The CDR3 is made up of 16 amino acids. The germline CDR1 and CDR2 sequences are SQVTM and ANQGSEA. V shed 4 bases and J 7 bases; nucleotides not matched to a gene: 11. The CDR3 spells CSVARLAGGRANEQFF. DNA of the CDR3: TGCAGCGTTGCACGTCTAGCGGGAGGGCGAGCGAATGAGCAGTTCTTC.